This paragraph covers one TCR beta chain sequence. Its antigen is currently unknown. With 2 bases removed from V and 2 bases from J, the gap between germline ends came to 6 bases. The germline CDR1 and CDR2 sequences are SGHTA and FQGNSA. The CDR3 length is 13 residues. The data were obtained in a study of PD-1 blockade in classical Hodgkin lymphoma. Whole-study findings and limits: Individuals who commenced nivolumab within less than 1 year of ASCT were excluded.

Sequencing used immunoSEQ multiplex PCR; TCRdb keeps in-frame clones, though not all of them. The sample lists 38,000 or so clones, almost 70% seen once, with roughly 15% in the top ten. Every patient had relapsed following autologous stem cell transplantation, and cohorts differed in brentuximab vedotin exposure. Patients' outcomes at their best amounted to complete response, partial response or progressive disease. The chain employs TRBV7-2 and TRBJ1-2; D ambiguous. Sequences were derived from peripheral blood mononuclear cells (PBMCs), sampled before the second cycle of nivolumab. The TCR was taken from a human donor with classical Hodgkin lymphoma. CDR3 loop: CASSLISNYGYTF. CDR3 coding DNA: TGTGCCAGCAGCTTAATTAGCAACTATGGCTACACCTTC.